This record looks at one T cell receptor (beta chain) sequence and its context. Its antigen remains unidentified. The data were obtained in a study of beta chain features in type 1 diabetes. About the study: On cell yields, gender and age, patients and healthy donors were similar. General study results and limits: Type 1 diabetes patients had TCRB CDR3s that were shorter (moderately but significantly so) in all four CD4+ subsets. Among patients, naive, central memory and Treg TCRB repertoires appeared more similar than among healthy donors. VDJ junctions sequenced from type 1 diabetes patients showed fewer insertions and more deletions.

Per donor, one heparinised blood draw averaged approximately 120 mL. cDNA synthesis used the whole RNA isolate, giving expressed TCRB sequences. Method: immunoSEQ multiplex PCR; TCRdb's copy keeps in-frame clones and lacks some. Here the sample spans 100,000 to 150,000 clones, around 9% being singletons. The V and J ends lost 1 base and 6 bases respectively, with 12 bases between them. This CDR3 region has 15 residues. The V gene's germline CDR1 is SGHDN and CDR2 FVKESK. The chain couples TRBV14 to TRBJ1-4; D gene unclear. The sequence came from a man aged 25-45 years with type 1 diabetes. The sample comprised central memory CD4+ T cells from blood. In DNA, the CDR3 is TGTGCCAGCAGCCAAGCCTGGAGGTCGGATGAAAAACTGTTTTTT. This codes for CASSQAWRSDEKLFF.